One sample yielded the 13 T cell receptor beta chains listed below, sequenced in a study of cytomegalovirus exposure and HLA in healthy donors. Researchers ran the PCR with 60 Vbeta and 13 Jbeta primers. The repertoire was sequenced with immunoSEQ multiplex PCR; TCRdb's copy has only in-frame clones and lacks some. The repertoire holds 60,000 to 70,000 clones, with around three quarters as singletons. The sample taken for sequencing was PBMCs. Receptor source: a man aged 50 to 59 in good health and CMV-seronegative.

This clone came up a few times. Here the CDR3 DNA reads TGTGCCAGCAGACCCGACAACTACGAGCAGTACTTC. Translated, it gives CASRPDNYEQYF. V and J are TRBV2 and TRBJ2-7; D not resolved. This CDR3 is built from 12 residues. The V gene lost 6 bases and the J gene lost 3 bases, with 9 bases spanning the gap. The V gene's germline CDR1 is SNHLY and CDR2 FYNNEI.

The chain combines TRBV7-9 with TRBJ2-7; TRBD1 is a possible D gene (5 bases). V was trimmed by 1 base and J by 3 bases, leaving 10 bases between them. The CDR3 is made up of 14 amino acids. Germline loops: CDR1 SEHNR, CDR2 FQNEAQ (reference sequence). The CDR3 region has the DNA TGTGCCAGCAGCTTAGGGACGGACATCTACGAGCAGTACTTC. Translation gives CASSLGTDIYEQYF.

The CDR3 nucleotides are TGTGCCAGCAGCACCGGGGACAGGGTGGGCAATCAGCCCCAGCATTTT. Residues: CASSTGDRVGNQPQHF. The chain joins TRBV11-3 to TRBJ1-5, with 9 bases matching TRBD1. The germline V gene encodes CDR1 SGHNT and CDR2 YENEEA. Trimming took 5 bases from V and 2 from J; bases not matched to a gene: 7. The CDR3 extends over 16 amino acids. The full variable domain, in which reference TRBV11-3 and TRBJ1-5 provide the parts outside the CDR3, is EAGVVQSPRYKIIEKKQPVAFWCNPISGHNTLYWYLQNLGQGPELLIRYENEEAVDDSQLPKDRFSAERLKGVDSTLKIQPAELGDSAVYLCASSTGDRVGNQPQHFGDGTRLSIL.

A few counts support this clone. This sample includes further DNA sequences coding for the same CDR3. The chain combines TRBV6-5 with TRBJ2-7; no reliable D call. Germline V gene sequence: CDR1 MNHEY, CDR2 SVGAGI. The CDR3 sequence is 15 residues long. Trimming took off 0 bases at V and 5 bases at J, with 14 bases between the two ends. The CDR3 loop reads CASSYSYTLPHEQYF. Written as DNA, the CDR3 is TGTGCCAGCAGTTACTCATACACCCTCCCCCACGAGCAGTACTTC.

V and J are TRBV10-1 and TRBJ2-7; the match to TRBD2 covers 7 bases. CDR3 length: 12 amino acids. The V gene's germline CDR1 is WNHNN and CDR2 SYGVQD (reference sequence). V gave up 5 bases and J gave up 7 bases; unmatched junction bases: 5. The chain's CDR3 is CASSRDYKEQYF. As DNA, the CDR3 is TGCGCCAGCAGTAGGGACTACAAGGAGCAGTACTTC.

V gene TRBV5-1 combines with J gene TRBJ2-3; 12 bases agree with TRBD1. This CDR3 spans 15 amino acids. With V trimmed by 5 bases and J by 2 bases, 3 bases remained unmatched. CDR1 SGHRS and CDR2 YFSETQ come from the germline V gene. In DNA, the CDR3 is TGCGCCAGCAGTGGGACAGGGGGCCCCACAGATACGCAGTATTTT. Its protein is CASSGTGGPTDTQYF.

The chain carries TRBV11-2 and TRBJ2-7; the match to TRBD2 covers 9 bases. Germline-derived CDR1 and CDR2 are SGHAT and FQNNGV. V dropped 3 bases and J dropped 2; count of bases not matched to a gene: 2. This CDR3 has 14 residues. In nucleotides, the CDR3 is TGTGCCAGCAGCTTTGGCGGGAGGGCCTACGAGCAGTACTTC. Its protein product is CASSFGGRAYEQYF.

This chain connects TRBV5-1 to TRBJ2-7; 7 bases are a match to TRBD1. With V trimmed by 4 bases and J by 9 bases, 7 bases remained unmatched. From germline, CDR1 is SGHRS and CDR2 YFSETQ. CDR3 length: 12 amino acids. CDR3 nucleotides: TGCGCCAGCAGCCAAAACCGGGACAGGCAGTACTTC. It specifies CASSQNRDRQYF.

The chain employs TRBV19 and TRBJ1-1, with D possibly matching TRBD1 (6 bases). The V and J ends lost 5 bases and 0 bases respectively, with 13 bases between them. The CDR3 runs to 15 residues. Per the germline V gene, CDR1 is LNHDA and CDR2 is SQIVND (reference sequence). The CDR3 loop reads CASSPTDRLNTEAFF. The DNA of the CDR3 is TGTGCCAGTAGTCCAACCGACAGGTTGAACACTGAAGCTTTCTTT.

The chain has TRBV4-1 and TRBJ1-4; D remains unclear. Between the trimmed V and J ends, which lost 1 base and 8 bases, there was a span of 20 bases. The CDR3 runs 17 residues. Germline CDR1 reads MGHRA; CDR2 reads YSYEKL. In DNA, the CDR3 is TGCGCCAGCAGCCAAGGTTCGGGTTTCGGGGTAGGCGAAAAACTGTTTTTT. Protein: CASSQGSGFGVGEKLFF.

The sample holds a few counts of this clone. The CDR3 loop is CASSLFSSGTDTQYF. The DNA for the CDR3 is TGTGCCAGCAGCTTATTTAGTAGCGGCACAGATACGCAGTATTTT. This chain links TRBV7-6 with TRBJ2-3; maybe TRBD2 (5 bases). Trimming took 2 bases from V and 1 from J, leaving 10 bases between them. The germline V gene has CDR1 SGHVS and CDR2 FNYEAQ. CDR3 length: 15 residues.

This rearrangement joins TRBV5-1 to TRBJ1-4; possibly TRBD1 for D (5 bases). Per germline, CDR1 SGHRS and CDR2 YFSETQ. The CDR3 is made up of 15 amino acids. V lost 4 bases to trimming and J lost 5 bases, with 15 bases between them. The CDR3 sequence is CASSPGGGGNEKLFF. The DNA of the CDR3 is TGCGCCAGCAGCCCTGGGGGAGGAGGGAATGAAAAACTGTTTTTT.

J is TRBJ1-5 and V is TRBV30, with TRBD1 as a possible D gene (5 bases). V lost 0 bases to trimming and J lost 2 bases, with 11 bases between them. This CDR3 region has 15 residues. Per the germline V gene, CDR1 is GTSNPN and CDR2 is SVGIG (reference sequence). The CDR3 nucleotides read TGTGCCTGGAGTGTCAGGGCGGGGGGCAATCAGCCCCAGCATTTT. It specifies CAWSVRAGGNQPQHF.